This T cell receptor (beta chain) was sequenced for a study of cytomegalovirus exposure and HLA in healthy donors. The wider study: Out of about 179 million T cells, an earlier analysis found 117 million unique TCR beta sequences in total.

CDR1 GTSNPN and CDR2 SVGIG come from the germline V gene (reference sequence). The CDR3 has 17 amino acids. Trimming at V came to 0 bases and at J to 5 bases, leaving 6 bases not matched to a gene. Remarks on this clone: Its antigen is not known.

Study-level results: Upon later analysis, HLA-associated TCR beta chains proved more clonally expanded than other, equally common chains. Researchers counted roughly 150 TCR beta chains as cytomegalovirus-associated. Sequencing artifact likely explains a cluster of highly shared sequence variants.

With 60 Vbeta and 13 Jbeta primers, the PCR was carried out. Sequencing was performed with immunoSEQ multiplex PCR; in TCRdb, only in-frame clones are kept and a portion is missing. In the table there are roughly 52,000 clones, roughly 60% of which are singletons. The clonotype was recovered from a human donor in good health. The chain combines TRBV30 with TRBJ2-3, with 15 bases that match TRBD2. Sequencing was carried out using PBMCs. The CDR3 region has the DNA TGTGCCTGGAGTGTACAGGGACTAGCGGGGGGAGGAGATACGCAGTATTTT. Its translation is CAWSVQGLAGGGDTQYF.